These T cell receptor beta chains were read from a single sample in a study of shared clonotypes between healthy human individuals. Only in-frame clones appear in the TCRdb table, and some are missing; sequencing was by immunoSEQ multiplex PCR. Among over a million clones listed, 75% to 85% were seen once. Sequences were obtained from memory CD4+ T cells from PBMCs. The origin of the receptors is a man between 18 and 29 years old in good health. Some clones in this sample may be carry-over from other donors' samples. Each CDR3 is given with its conserved first and last residue. Where a row states a size, it is once, few, many or the class of an expanded clone; other rows omit it.

13,TRBV28,many,TRBJ1-1,CASSFGGLPKAFF
14,TRBV28,-,TRBJ2-5,CASSLGRLQETQYF
16,TRBV19,-,TRBJ1-4,CASSIAMDRVSEKLFF
14,TRBV10-2,-,TRBJ2-7,CASIRVGQDYEQYF
15,TRBV5-1,-,TRBJ2-5,CASSLAWLAEETQYF
12,TRBV28,once,TRBJ1-2,CASSSEPSGYTF
16,TRBV9,-,TRBJ2-1,CASSVVGGRSYNEQFF
13,TRBV6-5,-,TRBJ1-5,CASREGPNQPQHF
15,TRBV5-1,-,TRBJ1-2,CASSAAGGPNYGYTF
16,TRBV10-3,few,TRBJ1-4,CATLDVLQGRDEKLFF
13,TRBV5-1,-,TRBJ2-5,CASRSSGQETQYF
14,TRBV7-3,-,TRBJ2-5,CASSLSGNGETQYF
15,TRBV2,once,TRBJ2-2,CASNRNAINTGELFF
12,TRBV27,many,TRBJ1-1,CASSSPPKEAFF
14,TRBV30,-,TRBJ2-7,CAWSVSGSGFGQYF
13,TRBV11-2,few,TRBJ1-2,CASSLLGQGGYTF
14,TRBV2,-,TRBJ2-5,CASSEWLAGETQYF
14,TRBV5-1,-,TRBJ1-5,CASSLAGGGQPQHF
14,TRBV2,-,TRBJ1-1,CASRYRDRDTEAFF
14,TRBV2,-,TRBJ1-2,CASRATGIGYGYTF
14,TRBV7-2,once,TRBJ2-3,CATPDESGTDTQYF